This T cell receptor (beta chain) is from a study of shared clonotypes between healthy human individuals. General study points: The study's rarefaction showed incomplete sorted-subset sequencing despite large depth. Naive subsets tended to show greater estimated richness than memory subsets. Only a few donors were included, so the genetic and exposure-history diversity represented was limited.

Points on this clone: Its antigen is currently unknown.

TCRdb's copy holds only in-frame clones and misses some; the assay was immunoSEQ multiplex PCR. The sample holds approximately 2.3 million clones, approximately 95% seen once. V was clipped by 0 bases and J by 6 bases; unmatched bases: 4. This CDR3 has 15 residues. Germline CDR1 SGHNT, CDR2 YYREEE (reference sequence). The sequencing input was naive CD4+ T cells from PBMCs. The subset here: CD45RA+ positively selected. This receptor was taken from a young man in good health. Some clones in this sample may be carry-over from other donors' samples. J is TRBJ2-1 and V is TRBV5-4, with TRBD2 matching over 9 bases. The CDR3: CASSLGTSAGNEQFF. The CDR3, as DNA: TGTGCCAGCAGCTTGGGGACTAGCGCTGGCAATGAGCAGTTCTTC.